The following is a TCR beta chain sequence with its context. Its recognized antigen is unknown. No much larger clone exists at a distance of one base, and base qualities are not known. The sample belongs to a study of T cell changes during pregnancy in multiple sclerosis (dated by TCRdb to about 2019). Regarding the study in general: The study looked at changes in the T cell repertoire across pregnancy in women with multiple sclerosis.

To prepare the library, the immunoSEQ multiplex PCR assay was applied. TCRdb took over this immuneACCESS table, retaining in-frame rearrangements with V and J assigned. Such tables are incomplete; in checked studies, under half of the missing clones stem from an unresolved V gene, and the remainder is unexplained. The sample table contains around 100,000 clones; only one count was recorded for roughly 92% of them. Approximately 1.2% of the sample is held by the ten biggest clonotypes. V drops 2 bases and J drops 4 bases, leaving 14 bases in between. From cysteine to phenylalanine, the CDR3 is 15 amino acids long. Only CDR3 DNA is held: 45 bases, read in frame from base 1. CDR1 and CDR2 are read off the germline V gene (reference sequence) as MNHEY and SMNVEV.

This TCR was recovered from a female donor with multiple sclerosis, enrolled in a pregnancy study. Recombination linked TRBV27 to TRBJ2-5; perhaps TRBD2 is the D gene, with 5 bases matching. Sequencing used peripheral blood, obtained in the second trimester of pregnancy. CDR3 sequence: CASSLRTASRETQYF. At the DNA level, the sequence is TGTGCCAGCAGTTTAAGGACGGCTAGCAGAGAGACCCAGTACTTC.